One TCR beta chain is described in this entry. Its antigen is not known. This sample was taken from a study of OX40 agonist ivuxolimab in advanced cancers. Study as a whole: Earlier treatment with anti-PD-1, anti-PD-L1 or anti-CTLA-4 was permitted, and about 40% had received some.

The table came from immunoSEQ multiplex PCR; TCRdb's copy has only in-frame clones and leaves some out. The sample holds tens of thousands of clones, about 76% seen once. The CDR3 contains 16 residues. Germline CDR1 reads MDHEN; CDR2 reads SYDVKM. Losses at the gene ends were 4 bases for V and 4 bases for J; bases not matched to a gene: 10. Study results and limitations: More expanded clones were found, on average, in CD8+ than in CD4+ T cells.

This TCR was recovered from an adult with an advanced solid tumor such as melanoma, head and neck, liver or kidney cancer. Sequencing was performed on CD4+ or CD8+ T cells sorted from blood, taken in a trial of the OX40 agonist ivuxolimab. This chain uses TRBV28 with TRBJ2-3; TRBD2 agrees at 8 bases. This CDR3 reads CASSSPAGESADTQYF. CDR3 nucleotide sequence: TGTGCCAGCAGTTCCCCAGCGGGAGAGTCTGCAGATACGCAGTATTTT.